The 9 T cell receptor beta chains below come from one sample, sequenced in a study of blood T cell repertoires in COVID-19. Here immunoSEQ multiplex PCR was the method, and the copy in TCRdb shows in-frame clones only, minus some. The top ten hold 2% to 3% of the sample, which has 250,000 or so clones, 85% to 90% seen once. Sample: peripheral blood. The receptors stem from a man aged 30-40 years with COVID-19, enrolled during active disease.

J is TRBJ1-1 and V is TRBV18; TRBD1 matches 7 bases. The germline V gene encodes CDR1 KGHSH and CDR2 LQKENI. The CDR3 covers 14 residues. V gave up 5 bases and J gave up 1 base; unmatched junction bases: 4. The CDR3 nucleotides are TGTGCCAGCTCAGGAAACAGGGGGAACACTGAAGCTTTCTTT. This codes for CASSGNRGNTEAFF.

This chain links TRBV19 with TRBJ1-2; no definite D call. Trimming stripped 1 base from V and 0 bases from J, with 6 bases between. Germline V lookup: CDR1 LNHDA, CDR2 SQIVND (reference sequence). The CDR3 totals 14 residues. The CDR3 bases are TGTGCCAGTAGTATAGGTACTCCTAACTATGGCTACACCTTC. This sequence encodes CASSIGTPNYGYTF.

The V and J genes are TRBV7-9 and TRBJ1-6; 7 bases map to TRBD1. This CDR3 spans 15 amino acids. Per germline, CDR1 SEHNR and CDR2 FQNEAQ (reference sequence). V lost 5 bases and J lost 7; bases outside the gene matches: 8. The CDR3 loop is CASSIMGTVNSPLHF. DNA of the CDR3: TGTGCCAGCAGCATTATGGGGACAGTCAATTCACCCCTCCACTTT.

This chain links TRBV28 with TRBJ2-7; D possibly corresponds to TRBD1 (6 bases). Germline V gives CDR1 MDHEN, CDR2 SYDVKM. Deletions cut 6 bases from V and 4 bases from J, with 19 bases between. The CDR3 runs to 15 residues. This chain's CDR3 is CASRKQTGHTYEQYF. DNA of the CDR3: TGTGCCAGCAGGAAGCAGACGGGACACACTTACGAGCAGTACTTC.

V gene TRBV29-1 combines with J gene TRBJ2-3, with 12 bases lining up with TRBD2. Germline CDR1 SQVTM, CDR2 ANQGSEA. The junction had 5 bases not matched to a gene; V was cut back by 5 bases and J by 5 bases. CDR3 length: 14 residues. The CDR3 DNA sequence: TGCAGCGTTTCTAGCGGGGGGGCGTTAGATACGCAGTATTTT. Translation gives CSVSSGGALDTQYF.

The rearrangement uses TRBV9 and TRBJ2-1; D gene unclear. Trimming left V 2 bases short and J 8 bases short, with 11 bases between. The CDR3 runs 13 residues. CDR1 and CDR2 from the germline V gene are SGDLS and YYNGEE. The CDR3: CASSVYQLDEQFF. The CDR3 region has the DNA TGTGCCAGCAGCGTGTATCAACTTGATGAGCAGTTCTTC.

This chain links TRBV14 with TRBJ2-2; 7 bases are shared with TRBD2. The CDR3 loop spans 17 amino acids. The V gene's germline CDR1 is SGHDN and CDR2 FVKESK. Trimming at V came to 0 bases and at J to 4 bases, leaving 8 bases not matched to a gene. The DNA for the CDR3 is TGTGCCAGCAGCCAAGATTCAAGCGGGACTTTCACCGGGGAGCTGTTTTTT. This codes for CASSQDSSGTFTGELFF.

The V call is TRBV6-5, the J call TRBJ2-1; D is ambiguous. This CDR3 comprises 13 residues. V dropped 6 bases and J dropped 4 bases, with 10 bases sitting between them. Germline lookup yields CDR1 MNHEY and CDR2 SVGAGI. The CDR3 spells CASSPTGYNEQFF. The CDR3 bases are TGTGCCAGCAGCCCGACTGGATACAATGAGCAGTTCTTC.

This sequence joins TRBV6-2 or TRBV6-3 and TRBJ1-5; D remains unclear. This CDR3 has 16 amino acids. V dropped 0 bases and J dropped 3 bases, with 12 bases sitting between them. Germline V gene sequence: CDR1 MNHEY, CDR2 SVGEGT. CDR3 loop: CASSYSKYTNNQPQHF. The CDR3 nucleotides read TGTGCCAGCAGTTACTCGAAGTACACTAACAATCAGCCCCAGCATTTT.